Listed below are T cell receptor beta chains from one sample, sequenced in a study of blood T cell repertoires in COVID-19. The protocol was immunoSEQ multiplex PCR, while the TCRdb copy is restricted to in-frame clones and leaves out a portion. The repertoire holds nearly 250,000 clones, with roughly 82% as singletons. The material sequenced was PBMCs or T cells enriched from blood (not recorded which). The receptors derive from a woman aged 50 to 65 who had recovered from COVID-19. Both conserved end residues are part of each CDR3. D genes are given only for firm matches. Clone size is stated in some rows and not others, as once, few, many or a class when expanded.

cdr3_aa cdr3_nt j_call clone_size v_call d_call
CASSQPRTSGNEQFF TGTGCCAGCAGCCAACCCAGGACTAGCGGGAATGAGCAGTTCTTC TRBJ2-1 few TRBV3-1/TRBV3-2 TRBD2
CASTPGTGFEQYF TGTGCCAGCACCCCGGGGACAGGTTTCGAGCAGTACTTC TRBJ2-7 NA TRBV6-5 TRBD1
CASSLGGSGNTIYF TGTGCCAGCAGTTTAGGAGGCTCTGGAAACACCATATATTTT TRBJ1-3 NA TRBV28 NA
CASSRGANQPQHF TGTGCCAGCAGTCGTGGGGCGAACCAGCCCCAGCATTTT TRBJ1-5 NA TRBV14 NA
CASSRNRDQETQYF TGTGCCAGCTCCCGGAATCGGGACCAAGAGACCCAGTACTTC TRBJ2-5 NA TRBV18 NA
CASSLTVRTSAALNEQFF TGTGCCAGCAGTCTCACAGTACGGACTAGCGCAGCGCTCAATGAGCAGTTCTTC TRBJ2-1 NA TRBV27 TRBD2
CASSHTGAMNTEAFF TGTGCCAGCAGCCACACAGGGGCCATGAACACTGAAGCTTTCTTT TRBJ1-1 NA TRBV4-2 TRBD1
CASSSQRGRPRGTDTQYF TGTGCCAGCAGCTCCCAGCGGGGGCGCCCCAGGGGGACAGATACGCAGTATTTT TRBJ2-3 NA TRBV13 NA
CASSVGGRGVQETQYF TGTGCCAGCAGCGTAGGAGGTCGGGGGGTGCAAGAGACCCAGTACTTC TRBJ2-5 NA TRBV9 TRBD2
CATSRDPSSGGSETQYF TGTGCCACCAGCAGAGACCCGTCTAGCGGGGGTAGTGAGACCCAGTACTTC TRBJ2-5 NA TRBV15 TRBD2
CASSQEKDSPYNSPLHF TGTGCCAGCAGCCAAGAGAAGGACAGCCCGTATAATTCACCCCTCCACTTT TRBJ1-6 NA TRBV3-1/TRBV3-2 NA
CASSLTGTSNEQFF TGTGCCAGCAGCCTGACCGGGACTAGCAATGAGCAGTTCTTC TRBJ2-1 few TRBV28 TRBD2
CASSLTTGTLHF TGTGCCAGCAGCTTGACTACAGGAACCCTCCACTTT TRBJ1-6 NA TRBV5-8 NA
CSASKTSGSSDTQYF TGCAGTGCTAGTAAGACTAGCGGGAGTTCAGATACGCAGTATTTT TRBJ2-3 NA TRBV20-1 TRBD2
CAWSAGQGSSPLHF TGTGCCTGGAGTGCTGGACAGGGAAGCTCACCCCTCCACTTT TRBJ1-6 NA TRBV30 TRBD1
CASSLGGRDGGYTF TGTGCCAGCAGCTTAGGCGGCCGGGATGGTGGCTACACCTTC TRBJ1-2 NA TRBV7-2 NA
CATSREDRVFAFF TGTGCCACCAGCAGAGAGGACAGGGTTTTTGCTTTCTTT TRBJ1-1 NA TRBV15 TRBD1
CASSQEDDRGSGSYNEQFF TGTGCCAGCAGCCAAGAGGATGACAGGGGGTCCGGGTCCTACAATGAGCAGTTCTTC TRBJ2-1 NA TRBV4-2 TRBD1
CASSLVTGPQETQYF TGTGCCAGCAGCTTGGTTACAGGGCCCCAAGAGACCCAGTACTTC TRBJ2-5 NA TRBV5-4 NA
CARSTGTGQSSYNEQFF TGTGCCAGAAGCACCGGGACAGGGCAAAGCTCCTACAATGAGCAGTTCTTC TRBJ2-1 NA TRBV5-3 TRBD1
CASSLTGGREKLFF TGTGCCAGCAGTCTCACAGGGGGTCGGGAAAAACTGTTTTTT TRBJ1-4 NA TRBV28 TRBD1
CASSIGKQGGTGELFF TGTGCCAGTAGTATAGGGAAGCAGGGTGGTACCGGGGAGCTGTTTTTT TRBJ2-2 few TRBV19 NA
CASSPSGLVPGELFF TGTGCCAGCAGCCCCTCGGGACTAGTCCCCGGGGAGCTGTTTTTT TRBJ2-2 NA TRBV3-1/TRBV3-2 TRBD2
CASSPEGQSYYGYTF TGTGCCAGCTCACCGGAGGGCCAATCCTACTATGGCTACACCTTC TRBJ1-2 NA TRBV18 NA
CASRPDSSATDTQYF TGCGCCAGCAGACCAGACAGCTCGGCGACAGATACGCAGTATTTT TRBJ2-3 NA TRBV5-1 NA
CASSAQGLNEQFF TGTGCCAGCAGCGCACAGGGTTTAAATGAGCAGTTCTTC TRBJ2-1 NA TRBV21-1 NA
CASSQALDYPYEQYF TGCGCCAGCAGCCAAGCCCTCGACTACCCCTACGAGCAGTACTTC TRBJ2-7 NA TRBV4-3 NA
CASSQTTTGQFYNSPLHF TGCGCCAGCAGCCAAACGACAACGGGACAGTTCTATAATTCACCCCTCCACTTT TRBJ1-6 NA TRBV4-3 TRBD1
CASSLVSMGETQYF TGTGCCAGCAGCTTAGTATCAATGGGCGAGACCCAGTACTTC TRBJ2-5 NA TRBV7-9 NA
CASSSPGQWGGLSGDEQYF TGTGCCAGCAGCTCCCCGGGACAGTGGGGCGGGCTATCCGGTGACGAGCAGTACTTC TRBJ2-7 NA TRBV7-6 TRBD1
CASSSRTGSNYGYTF TGTGCCAGCAGCTCTAGGACAGGCTCTAACTATGGCTACACCTTC TRBJ1-2 few TRBV7-8 TRBD1
CASSQNQGTNEKLFF TGCGCCAGCAGCCAAAACCAGGGGACTAATGAAAAACTGTTTTTT TRBJ1-4 few TRBV4-3 NA
CASSVGQGANEQFF TGTGCCAGCTCTGTGGGACAGGGGGCAAATGAGCAGTTCTTC TRBJ2-1 NA TRBV18 TRBD1
CASSPRDRVRTQYF TGTGCCAGCAGCCCTCGGGACAGGGTGAGGACCCAGTACTTC TRBJ2-5 NA TRBV7-8 TRBD1
CASSFTGGNPDTQYF TGTGCCAGCAGCTTTACAGGGGGAAACCCAGATACGCAGTATTTT TRBJ2-3 few TRBV11-2 TRBD1
CASSYQTGGKLFF TGTGCCAGCAGCTATCAGACAGGGGGAAAACTGTTTTTT TRBJ1-4 NA TRBV7-2 TRBD1
CASSEYNSGRALNEQFF TGCGCCAGCAGTGAGTATAATAGCGGGAGGGCCCTCAATGAGCAGTTCTTC TRBJ2-1 NA TRBV10-2 TRBD2
CASSQAPGQTNEKLFF TGCGCCAGCAGCCAAGCTCCTGGACAAACTAATGAAAAACTGTTTTTT TRBJ1-4 NA TRBV4-3 NA
CASSIEPSLETQYF TGTGCCAGTAGTATAGAACCTAGCTTGGAGACCCAGTACTTC TRBJ2-5 NA TRBV19 NA
CASSAEGQGGTLHF TGTGCCAGCAGCGCCGAGGGACAGGGAGGCACCCTCCACTTT TRBJ1-6 NA TRBV9 TRBD1
CASSLGQGQETQYF TGCGCCAGCAGCCTGGGACAGGGACAAGAGACCCAGTACTTC TRBJ2-5 NA TRBV5-1 TRBD1
CASSLGHRVNTEAFF TGCGCCAGCAGCTTGGGACACAGGGTGAACACTGAAGCTTTCTTT TRBJ1-1 NA TRBV5-1 NA
CASSQEASGPYNEQFF TGTGCCAGCAGCCAAGAAGCTAGCGGGCCTTACAATGAGCAGTTCTTC TRBJ2-1 NA TRBV4-2 TRBD2
CASSVATVGLHEQFF TGTGCCAGCAGCGTAGCTACCGTGGGACTACATGAGCAGTTCTTC TRBJ2-1 many TRBV9 TRBD2
CSAEGGSTEAFF TGCAGCGCTGAGGGGGGAAGTACTGAAGCTTTCTTT TRBJ1-1 NA TRBV29-1 NA
CASRRDSSSYEQYF TGTGCCAGTAGACGGGACAGCAGCTCCTACGAGCAGTACTTC TRBJ2-7 NA TRBV19 TRBD1
CASSQEEREEHEQYF TGTGCCAGCAGCCAGGAGGAGCGGGAGGAGCACGAGCAGTACTTC TRBJ2-7 NA TRBV3-1/TRBV3-2 TRBD2
CASSRDTSYEQYF TGTGCCAGCAGCCGGGACACCAGCTACGAGCAGTACTTC TRBJ2-7 NA TRBV7-9 NA
CASRGTSGGGAYNEQFF TGCGCCAGCAGAGGGACTAGCGGGGGCGGGGCCTACAATGAGCAGTTCTTC TRBJ2-1 once TRBV5-1 TRBD2
CASSAPLLFEQYF TGTGCCAGCAGTGCCCCCCTTCTCTTCGAGCAGTACTTC TRBJ2-7 NA TRBV2 NA
CASTPTSRCSYNEQFF TGTGCCAGCACCCCGACTAGCAGATGCTCCTACAATGAGCAGTTCTTC TRBJ2-1 NA TRBV3-1/TRBV3-2 TRBD2